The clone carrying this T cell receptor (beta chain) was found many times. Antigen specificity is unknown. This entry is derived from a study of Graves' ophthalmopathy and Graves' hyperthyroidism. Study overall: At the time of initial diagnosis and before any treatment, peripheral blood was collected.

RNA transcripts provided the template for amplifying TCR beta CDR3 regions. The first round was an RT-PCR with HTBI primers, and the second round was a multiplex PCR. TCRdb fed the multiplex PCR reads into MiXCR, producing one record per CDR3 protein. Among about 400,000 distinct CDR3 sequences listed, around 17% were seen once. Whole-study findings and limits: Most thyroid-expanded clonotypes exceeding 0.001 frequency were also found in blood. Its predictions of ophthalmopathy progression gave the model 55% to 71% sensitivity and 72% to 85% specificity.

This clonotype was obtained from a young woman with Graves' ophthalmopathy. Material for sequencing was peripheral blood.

Here the CDR3 DNA reads TGCGCCCGGATTACTCAGCCCCAGCATTTT. Translated: CARITQPQHF. This chain joins TRBV10-2 and TRBJ1-5; no clear D gene. The ends were cut back, 11 bases at V and 6 bases at J, with 8 bases in the middle. This CDR3 is 10 amino acids long. Germline-derived CDR1 and CDR2 are WSHSY and SAAADI.